The next 12 T cell receptor beta chains were all read from a single sample in a study of technical replicates of blood from several donors. This table comes from immunoSEQ multiplex PCR, and its TCRdb copy is limited to in-frame clones, with some not included. Of 70,000 or so clones in the sample, 80% to 90% are singletons; the top ten hold 4.6%. The sample taken for sequencing was PBMCs. Source of these receptors: a human donor in good health. Some clones in this sample may be carry-over from other donors' samples.

This clone was seen a handful of times. CDR3: CASSSYVQGAYGYTF. The CDR3 DNA reads TGTGCCAGCAGCTCTTATGTACAGGGGGCGTATGGCTACACCTTC. The genes are TRBV7-2 and TRBJ1-2, with TRBD1 identical over 9 bases. Looked up from germline, CDR1 is SGHTA and CDR2 is FQGNSA. The CDR3 totals 15 residues. V lost 4 bases, J lost 5 bases, and 8 bases stayed unmatched.

This clone was counted between two and nine times. CDR3 bases: TGTGCCAGCAGCGCGGGACTAGCGTCTAGCTCCTACGAGCAGTACTTC. It codes for CASSAGLASSSYEQYF. The chain has TRBV7-2 and TRBJ2-7, with 10 nucleotides matching TRBD2. The germline gives CDR1 SGHTA, CDR2 FQGNSA. V lost 5 bases and J lost 0; bases outside the gene matches: 7. The CDR3 has 16 residues.

The rearrangement uses TRBV7-7 and TRBJ2-1, with 12 bases fitting TRBD2. The CDR3 is made up of 18 amino acids. Unmatched junction bases numbered 7, after V lost 4 bases and J lost 0 bases. Germline V gene lookup returns CDR1 SSHAT and CDR2 FNYEAQ (reference sequence). Here the CDR3 reads CASSSTSGGPSSYNEQFF. The CDR3 DNA is TGTGCCAGCAGCTCGACTAGCGGGGGCCCGAGCTCCTACAATGAGCAGTTCTTC. The whole variable domain, filled in from reference TRBV7-7 and TRBJ2-1, reads GAGVSQSPRYKVTKRGQDVTLRCDPISSHATLYWYQQALGQGPEFLTYFNYEAQPDKSGLPSDRFSAERPEGSISTLTIQRTEQRDSAMYRCASSSTSGGPSSYNEQFFGPGTRLTVL.

This rearrangement joins TRBV5-4 to TRBJ2-2, with 8 bases that match TRBD2. V was clipped by 1 base and J by 4 bases; unmatched bases: 6. The CDR3 contains 16 residues. Looked up from germline, CDR1 is SGHNT and CDR2 is YYREEE (reference sequence). CDR3 bases: TGTGCCAGCAGCTTGCCCAGCGGGGGCCCCACCGGGGAGCTGTTTTTT. This translates into CASSLPSGGPTGELFF.

For the CDR3, the DNA is TGTGCCAGCAGTTACAGACAGGGGTATCGCAATGAGCAGTTCTTC. Translation: CASSYRQGYRNEQFF. The rearrangement links TRBV6-5 to TRBJ2-1, with 8 nucleotides matching TRBD1. V gave up 2 bases and J gave up 6 bases; unmatched junction bases: 6. There are 15 residues in the CDR3. The germline gives CDR1 MNHEY, CDR2 SVGAGI.

The rearrangement joins TRBV7-8 to TRBJ2-7, with D maybe TRBD1 (9 bases). Trimming shortened V by 5 bases and J by 4 bases, and 27 bases separated the two germline ends. CDR3 length: 18 residues. Germline V gene lookup returns CDR1 SGHVS and CDR2 FQNEAQ. CDR3: CASSDLGGGTGHRYEQYF. CDR3 in DNA: TGTGCCAGCAGCGACCTCGGGGGGGGGACAGGGCACCGGTACGAGCAGTACTTC.

The V gene is TRBV5-6, the J gene TRBJ2-1, with TRBD1 matching 10 bases. J lost 7 bases, V lost 3 bases, and 7 bases had no gene match. The germline CDR1 and CDR2 sequences are SGHDT and YYEEEE. The CDR3 spans 15 residues. The CDR3 is CASSSPGQGSNEQFF. DNA for the CDR3: TGTGCCAGCAGCTCGCCGGGACAGGGGTCGAATGAGCAGTTCTTC.

The chain joins TRBV2 to TRBJ2-5; 13 bases line up with TRBD2. CDR1 SNHLY and CDR2 FYNNEI come from the germline V gene. The CDR3 contains 18 residues. V gave up 5 bases and J gave up 5 bases; unmatched junction bases: 14. The CDR3 spells CASSWTGLAGTVRETQYF. CDR3 sequence (DNA): TGTGCCAGCAGTTGGACGGGACTAGCGGGAACCGTGAGGGAGACCCAGTACTTC.

This chain uses TRBV2 with TRBJ1-2; the D gene is possibly TRBD1 (6 bases). V shed 4 bases and J shed 7 bases, with 13 bases lying between them. Germline CDR1 and CDR2: SNHLY and FYNNEI. The CDR3 length is 13 residues. This CDR3 is CASSAQGVGGYTF. The DNA of the CDR3 is TGTGCCAGCAGTGCACAGGGAGTCGGTGGCTACACCTTC.

The chain uses TRBV7-3 and TRBJ2-2; 13 nucleotides align to TRBD2. V shed 6 bases, J shed 0 bases, and the junction held 4 bases outside the gene matches. The CDR3 runs 17 residues. The germline V gene has CDR1 SGHTA and CDR2 FQGTGA. CDR3 coding DNA: TGTGCCAGCAGTCCGACTAGCGGGAGGTCGAACACCGGGGAGCTGTTTTTT. As protein: CASSPTSGRSNTGELFF.

The gene calls are TRBV5-1 and TRBJ1-1, with TRBD1 matching 7 bases. J was trimmed by 4 bases and V by 4 bases; bases with no gene match: 7. Germline V gives CDR1 SGHRS, CDR2 YFSETQ. CDR3 length: 14 amino acids. The CDR3 spells CASSEQGKGTEAFF. The CDR3 DNA follows: TGCGCCAGCAGCGAACAGGGGAAGGGCACTGAAGCTTTCTTT.

The chain recombines TRBV19 with TRBJ2-5; weak D call: TRBD2 (5 bases). CDR3 length equals 10 residues. Germline V CDR1 and CDR2: LNHDA, SQIVND (reference sequence). In nucleotides, the CDR3 is TGTCACCGGAGGCAAGAGACCCAGTACTTC. The encoded protein is CHRRQETQYF. Full variable domain (rest looked up from reference TRBV19 and TRBJ2-5): DGGITQSPKYLFRKEGQNVTLSCEQNLNHDAMYWYRQDPGQGLRLIYYSQIVNDFQKGDIAEGYSVSREKKESFPLTVTSAQKNPTAFYLCHRRQETQYFGPGTRLLVL.